The source of this T cell receptor (beta chain) is a study of T cell changes during pregnancy in multiple sclerosis. This table comes from immunoSEQ multiplex PCR, and its TCRdb copy is limited to in-frame clones, with some not included. The repertoire holds some 40,000 clones, with roughly 93% as singletons. Sequenced material: CD4+ T cells from peripheral blood mononuclear cells, taken in the first trimester of pregnancy. This sequence originates from a female donor with multiple sclerosis, enrolled in a pregnancy study.

This CDR3 reads CAISTHQETQYF. The CDR3 coding sequence is TGTGCCATCTCGACTCATCAAGAGACCCAGTACTTC. This chain joins TRBV10-3 and TRBJ2-5; D gene ambiguous. The CDR3 consists of 12 residues. Trimming removed 8 bases at V and 2 bases at J, with 9 bases between. CDR1 ENHRY and CDR2 SYGVKD come from the germline V gene.